The next 19 T cell receptor beta chains were all read from a single sample in a study of blood T cells in healthy people across ages. Next came a second PCR, run for about 7 to 12 cycles, which used a sample-barcoded 5' primer along with a J-beta primer mix. TCRdb ran MiXCR on the 5' RACE reads and lists one entry per CDR3 protein. The sample has more than 650,000 distinct CDR3 sequences, 50% to 65% seen once; the top ten hold approximately 40%. Sequencing input: blood. The receptors were sampled from an older man in good health.

This chain joins TRBV11-1 and TRBJ2-5, with D perhaps matching TRBD2 (5 bases). Germline V gene sequence: CDR1 SGHAT, CDR2 FQDESV (reference sequence). The V end lost 5 bases, the J end lost 11 bases, and 27 bases lay between the germline ends. The CDR3 length is 16 residues. CDR3 sequence: CASSPVRAARNNEQYF. The CDR3 nucleotides read TGTGCCAGCAGCCCCGTGAGGGCCGCACGGAACAATGAGCAGTACTTC.

This chain links TRBV5-1 with TRBJ2-1; possible D gene TRBD1, 5 bases. Trimming shortened V by 0 bases and J by 3 bases, and 10 bases separated the two germline ends. The CDR3 extends over 15 amino acids. In germline, CDR1 is SGHRS, CDR2 YFSETQ. The CDR3 coding sequence is TGCGCCAGCAGCTTGGCGGCAGGGATCTACAATGAGCAGTTCTTC. Translation: CASSLAAGIYNEQFF.

The rearrangement links TRBV18 to TRBJ2-3, with a tentative D call TRBD1 (6 bases). Germline lookup yields CDR1 KGHSH and CDR2 LQKENI. The CDR3 runs to 14 residues. The V and J ends lost 3 bases and 5 bases respectively, with 12 bases between them. For the CDR3, the DNA is TGTGCCAGCTCACCCCAGGGGCGAGGAGATACGCAGTATTTT. Amino acid sequence: CASSPQGRGDTQYF.

This clonotype was counted a few times. The chain combines TRBV18 with TRBJ2-1; TRBD2 matches at 8 bases. The length of the CDR3 is 11 residues. J was trimmed by 12 bases and V by 8 bases; bases with no gene match: 6. Looked up from germline, CDR1 is KGHSH and CDR2 is LQKENI. DNA of the CDR3: TGTGCCAGCCTGGGACTAGACAGGCAGTTCTTC. Its translation is CASLGLDRQFF. The complete variable domain, with remaining parts taken from reference TRBV18 and TRBJ2-1, reads NAGVMQNPRHLVRRRGQEARLRCSPMKGHSHVYWYRQLPEEGLKFMVYLQKENIIDESGMPKERFSAEFPKEGPSILRIQQVVRGDSAAYFCASLGLDRQFFGPGTRLTVL.

This clonotype has only a few counts. The gene calls are TRBV20-1 and TRBJ2-7; D tentatively reads TRBD1 or TRBD2 (5 bases each). In germline, CDR1 is DFQATT, CDR2 SNEGSKA (reference sequence). Trimming removed 6 bases from V and 3 bases from J, with 18 bases in between. This CDR3 has 14 amino acids. In DNA, the CDR3 is TGCAGTGCAAAAAGGGGAGAAGCCGGCTACGAGCAGTACTTC. Residues: CSAKRGEAGYEQYF.

The chain links TRBV9 to TRBJ2-2; D gene unclear. The CDR3 is 13 residues long. Trimming took 4 bases from V and 6 from J, leaving 10 bases between them. Germline lookup yields CDR1 SGDLS and CDR2 YYNGEE. CDR3 nucleotide sequence: TGTGCCAGCAGCCTTACATTTGCCGGGGAGCTGTTTTTT. Translated, it gives CASSLTFAGELFF.

Here the CDR3 reads CASSQGTNVRYNEQFF. Here the CDR3 DNA reads TGTGCCAGCAGCCAAGGGACCAACGTTCGATACAATGAGCAGTTCTTC. The V and J genes are TRBV3-1 and TRBJ2-1; D not certain. Trimming took 1 base from V and 4 from J, leaving 14 bases between them. CDR1 is LGHDT, CDR2 YNNKEL, per germline (reference sequence). This CDR3 comprises 16 residues.

This chain joins TRBV6-1 and TRBJ2-3; D call uncertain. Trimming stripped 1 base from V and 14 bases from J, with 19 bases between. The CDR3 length is 14 residues. CDR1 is MNHNS and CDR2 is SASEGT in the germline V gene. The chain's CDR3 is CASSEEFIHRYAYF. The CDR3 DNA is TGTGCCAGCAGTGAAGAGTTCATTCACAGATACGCGTATTTT.

This clonotype has a handful of counts. The rearrangement joins TRBV5-1 to TRBJ1-2, with 10 bases matching TRBD1. Germline V gene data show CDR1 as SGHRS and CDR2 as YFSETQ. The CDR3 length is 17 residues. After removal of 0 bases from V and 3 bases from J, the junction contained 8 bases not matched to a gene. Here the CDR3 DNA reads TGCGCCAGCAGCTTGGACGGGACAGGGGTTTTGGACTATGGCTACACCTTC. Encoded protein: CASSLDGTGVLDYGYTF. Filled out from reference TRBV5-1 and TRBJ1-2, the complete variable domain reads KAGVTQTPRYLIKTRGQQVTLSCSPISGHRSVSWYQQTPGQGLQFLFEYFSETQRNKGNFPGRFSGRQFSNSRSEMNVSTLELGDSALYLCASSLDGTGVLDYGYTFGSGTRLTVV.

The rearrangement joins TRBV15 to TRBJ2-1; unclear D gene. The J call may not be correct, given that the DNA end is closer to TRBJ2-7. Germline V lookup: CDR1 LNHNV, CDR2 YYDKDF (reference sequence). The CDR3 sequence is 16 residues long. Written as DNA, the CDR3 is TGTGCCACCAGCAGTTTAAGCGCGCACTCCTACAATGAGCAGTACTTC. It specifies CATSSLSAHSYNEQYF.

The chain carries TRBV18 and TRBJ2-7; 13 bases align to TRBD2. CDR3 length equals 17 residues. V lost 2 bases, J lost 0 bases, and 4 bases stayed unmatched. CDR1 is KGHSH, CDR2 LQKENI, per germline. The CDR3 DNA follows: TGTGCCAGCTCACCAGGACGACTAGCGGGAGGCTCCTACGAGCAGTACTTC. Amino acids: CASSPGRLAGGSYEQYF.

About this clonotype itself: The junction shows a germline mismatch at one end, possibly a read error. V usage is TRBV7-2 and J usage is TRBJ2-1; TRBD2 matches at 15 bases. The CDR3 length is 17 residues. The V gene's germline CDR1 is SGHTA and CDR2 FQGNSA. Written as DNA, the CDR3 is TGTGCCGGCAGCGCCACGAGAGGGACTAGCGGGAGGAATGAGCAGTTCTTC. Translating gives CAGSATRGTSGRNEQFF.

This clonotype was seen many times. J is TRBJ2-3 and V is TRBV4-2; TRBD2 aligns across 10 bases. Per the germline V gene, CDR1 is LGHNA and CDR2 is YNFKEQ. V shed 4 bases and J 1 base; nucleotides not matched to a gene: 8. The CDR3 is 17 residues long. CDR3 amino acids: CASSPWGLAGGTDTQYF. The DNA of the CDR3 is TGTGCCAGCAGCCCTTGGGGGCTAGCGGGAGGCACAGATACGCAGTATTTT.

This chain joins TRBV12-5 and TRBJ2-3, with D perhaps matching TRBD2 (6 bases). V was trimmed by 6 bases and J by 2 bases, leaving 12 bases between them. The CDR3 is made up of 14 amino acids. Germline V gene data show CDR1 as LGHNT and CDR2 as FRNRAP. CDR3 DNA: TGTGCTAGTGGATCCGGGACTGACACAGATACGCAGTATTTT. It codes for CASGSGTDTDTQYF.

This chain links TRBV7-9 with TRBJ2-5; D unresolved. The CDR3 covers 17 residues. CDR1 is SEHNR, CDR2 FQNEAQ, per germline (reference sequence). V lost 5 bases to trimming and J lost 2 bases, with 21 bases between them. The CDR3 spells CASSAAQPPKPQETQYF. The CDR3 DNA sequence: TGTGCCAGCAGCGCCGCGCAGCCTCCTAAGCCTCAAGAGACCCAGTACTTC.

This clonotype appeared a single time. The chain joins TRBV3-1 to TRBJ2-1; either TRBD1 or TRBD2 may fit D (6 bases each). CDR3 size: 17 residues. V lost 0 bases and J 0 bases, leaving 12 bases between the germline ends. Germline V gene lookup returns CDR1 LGHDT and CDR2 YNNKEL (reference sequence). CDR3 protein: CASSQDAPGASYNEQFF. Here the CDR3 DNA reads TGTGCCAGCAGCCAAGACGCGCCGGGGGCCTCCTACAATGAGCAGTTCTTC.

The chain recombines TRBV5-1 with TRBJ2-4; D remains unclear. The J call may be in error: the DNA end matches TRBJ2-7 better. Germline values: CDR1 SGHRS, CDR2 YFSETQ. This CDR3 spans 12 amino acids. As DNA, the CDR3 is TGCGCCAGCAGCCAAAACCTCTACGAGCAGTACTTC. Residues: CASSQNLYEQYF.

The chain combines TRBV10-3 with TRBJ1-2; D may be TRBD1 (5 bases). The CDR3 contains 13 residues. The germline V gene has CDR1 ENHRY and CDR2 SYGVKD. V was shortened by 5 bases and J by 6 bases, with 13 bases between the two germline ends. The CDR3 region is CAISLMGENGYTF. The CDR3 coding sequence is TGTGCCATCAGTCTAATGGGGGAAAATGGCTACACCTTC.

This clonotype was observed a few times. This chain joins TRBV2 and TRBJ1-2; D call uncertain. CDR1 is SNHLY, CDR2 FYNNEI, per germline. Trimming removed 8 bases from V and 6 bases from J, with 22 bases in between. This CDR3 comprises 15 residues. Here the CDR3 DNA reads TGTGCCAGCGGGCGAGACCCCGATAAGGAAGATGGCTACACCTTC. It codes for CASGRDPDKEDGYTF.